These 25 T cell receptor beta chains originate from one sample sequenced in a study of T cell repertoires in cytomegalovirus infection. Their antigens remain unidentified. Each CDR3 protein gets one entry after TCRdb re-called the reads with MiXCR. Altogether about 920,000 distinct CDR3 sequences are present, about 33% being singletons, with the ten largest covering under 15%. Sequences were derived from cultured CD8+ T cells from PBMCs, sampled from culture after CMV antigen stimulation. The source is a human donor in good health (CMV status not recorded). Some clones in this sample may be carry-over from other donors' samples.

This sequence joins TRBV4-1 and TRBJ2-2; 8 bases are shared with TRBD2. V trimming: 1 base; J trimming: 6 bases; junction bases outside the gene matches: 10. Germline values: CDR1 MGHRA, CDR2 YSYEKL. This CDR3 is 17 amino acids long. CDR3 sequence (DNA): TGCGCCAGCAGCCAAGGGGCACCGGGACTAGTTTCCGGGGAGCTGTTTTTT. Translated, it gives CASSQGAPGLVSGELFF.

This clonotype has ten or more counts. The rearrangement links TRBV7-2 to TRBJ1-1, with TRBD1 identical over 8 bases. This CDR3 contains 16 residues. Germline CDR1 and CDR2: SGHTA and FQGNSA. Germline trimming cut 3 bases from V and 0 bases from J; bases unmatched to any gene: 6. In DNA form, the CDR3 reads TGTGCCAGCAGCTTCCAGACAGGGGACATGAACACTGAAGCTTTCTTT. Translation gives CASSFQTGDMNTEAFF.

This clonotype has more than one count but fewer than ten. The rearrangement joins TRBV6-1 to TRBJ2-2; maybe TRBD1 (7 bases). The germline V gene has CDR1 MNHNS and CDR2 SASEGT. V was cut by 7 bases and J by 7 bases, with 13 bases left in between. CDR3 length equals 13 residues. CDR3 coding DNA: TGTGCCAGCAAGGAGGGGGCGGGCGGGGAGCTGTTTTTT. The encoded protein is CASKEGAGGELFF.

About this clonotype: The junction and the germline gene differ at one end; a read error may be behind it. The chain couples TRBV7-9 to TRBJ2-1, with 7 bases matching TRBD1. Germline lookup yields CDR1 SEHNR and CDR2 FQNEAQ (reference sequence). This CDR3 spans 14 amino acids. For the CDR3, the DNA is TGTGCCAGCAGCTCCGGGACAGCTTACAATGATCAGTTCTTC. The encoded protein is CASSSGTAYNDQFF. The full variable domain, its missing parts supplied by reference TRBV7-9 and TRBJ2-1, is DTGVSQNPRHKITKRGQNVTFRCDPISEHNRLYWYRQTLGQGPEFLTYFQNEAQLEKSRLLSDRFSAERPKGSFSTLEIQRTEQGDSAMYLCASSSGTAYNDQFFGPGTRLTVL.

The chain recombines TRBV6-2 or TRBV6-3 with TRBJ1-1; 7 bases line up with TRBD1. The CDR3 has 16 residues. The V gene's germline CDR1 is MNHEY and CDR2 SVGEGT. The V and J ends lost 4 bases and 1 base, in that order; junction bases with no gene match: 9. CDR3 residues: CASSFPGQMANTEAFF. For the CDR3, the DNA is TGTGCCAGCAGTTTTCCGGGACAGATGGCGAACACTGAAGCTTTCTTT.

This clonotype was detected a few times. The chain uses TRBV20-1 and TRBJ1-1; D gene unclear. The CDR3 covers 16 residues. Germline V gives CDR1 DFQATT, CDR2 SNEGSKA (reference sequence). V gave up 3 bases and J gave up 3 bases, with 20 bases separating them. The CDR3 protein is CSARDREPPKDTEAFF. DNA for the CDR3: TGCAGTGCTAGGGACCGGGAACCTCCGAAGGACACTGAAGCTTTCTTT.

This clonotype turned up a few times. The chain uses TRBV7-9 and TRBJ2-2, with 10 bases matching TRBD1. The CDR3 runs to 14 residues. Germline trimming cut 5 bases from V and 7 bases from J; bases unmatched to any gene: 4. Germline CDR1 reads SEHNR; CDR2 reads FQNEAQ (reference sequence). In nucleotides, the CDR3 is TGTGCCAGCAGCCAGACAGGGGGCGGCGGGGAGCTGTTTTTT. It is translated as CASSQTGGGGELFF. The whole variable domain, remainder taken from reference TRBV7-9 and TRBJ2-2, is DTGVSQNPRHKITKRGQNVTFRCDPISEHNRLYWYRQTLGQGPEFLTYFQNEAQLEKSRLLSDRFSAERPKGSFSTLEIQRTEQGDSAMYLCASSQTGGGGELFFGEGSRLTVL.

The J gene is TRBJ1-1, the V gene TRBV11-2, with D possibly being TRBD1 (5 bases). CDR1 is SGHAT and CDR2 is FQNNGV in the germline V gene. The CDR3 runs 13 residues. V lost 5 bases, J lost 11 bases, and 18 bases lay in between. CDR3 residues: CASSQHQGVKAFF. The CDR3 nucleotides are TGTGCCAGCAGCCAACATCAGGGAGTAAAGGCTTTCTTT. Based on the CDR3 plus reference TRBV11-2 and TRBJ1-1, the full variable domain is EAGVAQSPRYKIIEKRQSVAFWCNPISGHATLYWYQQILGQGPKLLIQFQNNGVVDDSQLPKDRFSAERLKGVDSTLKIQPAKLEDSAVYLCASSQHQGVKAFFGQGTRLTVV.

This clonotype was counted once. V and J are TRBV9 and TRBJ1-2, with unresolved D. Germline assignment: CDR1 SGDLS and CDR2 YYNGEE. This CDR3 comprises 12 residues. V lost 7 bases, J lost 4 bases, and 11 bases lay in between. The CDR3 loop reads CASYRLLYGYTF. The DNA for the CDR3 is TGTGCCAGCTATAGACTGCTCTATGGCTACACCTTC.

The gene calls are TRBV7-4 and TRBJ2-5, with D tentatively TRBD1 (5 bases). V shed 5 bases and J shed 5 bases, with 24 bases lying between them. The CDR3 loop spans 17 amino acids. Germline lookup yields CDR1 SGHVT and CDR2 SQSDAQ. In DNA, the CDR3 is TGTGCCAGCAGCCCAACGGGCAGATCGGAATACAGGGAGACCCAGTACTTC. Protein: CASSPTGRSEYRETQYF.

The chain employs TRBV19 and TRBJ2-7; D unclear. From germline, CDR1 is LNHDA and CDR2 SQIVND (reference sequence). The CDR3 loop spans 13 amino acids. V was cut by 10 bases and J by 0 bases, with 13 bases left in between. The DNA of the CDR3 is TGTGCCACTGGGATCGGAGACTCCTACGAGCAGTACTTC. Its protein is CATGIGDSYEQYF.

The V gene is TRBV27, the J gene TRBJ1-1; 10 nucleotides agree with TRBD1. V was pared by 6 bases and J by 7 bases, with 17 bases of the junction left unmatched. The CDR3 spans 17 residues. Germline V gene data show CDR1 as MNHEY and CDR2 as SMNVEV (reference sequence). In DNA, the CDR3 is TGTGCCAGCAGCCCCTGGGGGGACAGGGGTTTGGGGAATGAAGCTTTCTTT. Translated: CASSPWGDRGLGNEAFF.

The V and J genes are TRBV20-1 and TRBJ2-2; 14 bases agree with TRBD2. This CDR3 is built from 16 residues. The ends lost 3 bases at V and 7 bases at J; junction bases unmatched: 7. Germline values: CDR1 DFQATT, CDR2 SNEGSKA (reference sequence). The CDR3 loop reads CSARQTSGGDIGELFF. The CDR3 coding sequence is TGCAGTGCTAGGCAGACTAGCGGGGGGGATATCGGGGAGCTGTTTTTT.

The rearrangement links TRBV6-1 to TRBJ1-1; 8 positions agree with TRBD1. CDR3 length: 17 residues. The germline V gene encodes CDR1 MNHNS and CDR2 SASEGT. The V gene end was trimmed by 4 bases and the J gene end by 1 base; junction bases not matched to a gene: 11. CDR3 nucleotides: TGTGCCAGCAGTGTACCCGGGACAGGTTCCCGGAACACTGAAGCTTTCTTT. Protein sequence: CASSVPGTGSRNTEAFF.

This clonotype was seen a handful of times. Here the CDR3 DNA reads TGTGCCAGCAGCCAAGATTCTCGGGACAGTTATGTTGAGGAAAAACTGTTTTTT. This codes for CASSQDSRDSYVEEKLFF. The rearrangement links TRBV4-2 to TRBJ1-4, with TRBD1 identical over 7 bases. This CDR3 contains 18 residues. The J segment lost 8 bases and the V segment lost 0 bases, leaving 15 bases of the junction unmatched. Germline V gene data show CDR1 as LGHNA and CDR2 as YNFKEQ.

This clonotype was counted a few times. In DNA form, the CDR3 reads TGTGCCAGCAGCTTAGACGGGTTTCTCTACAATGAGCAGTTCTTC. This codes for CASSLDGFLYNEQFF. The chain recombines TRBV7-9 with TRBJ2-1; D uncertain. The CDR3 covers 15 residues. With 1 base removed from V and 3 bases from J, the gap between germline ends came to 10 bases. The germline V gene has CDR1 SEHNR and CDR2 FQNEAQ (reference sequence).

CDR3 loop: CASSSLDWDTEAFF. The CDR3 nucleotides read TGTGCCAGTAGTTCTTTAGACTGGGACACTGAAGCTTTCTTT. The chain employs TRBV19 and TRBJ1-1; D is undetermined. Germline V gene data show CDR1 as LNHDA and CDR2 as SQIVND (reference sequence). Between the trimmed V and J ends, which lost 5 bases and 3 bases, there was a span of 13 bases. This CDR3 spans 14 amino acids.

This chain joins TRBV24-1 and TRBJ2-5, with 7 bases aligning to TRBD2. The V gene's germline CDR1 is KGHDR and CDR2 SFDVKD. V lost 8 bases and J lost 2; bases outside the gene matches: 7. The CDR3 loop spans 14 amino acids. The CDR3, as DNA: TGTGCCACCAAACAAGCGGGGAAGCAAGAGACCCAGTACTTC. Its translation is CATKQAGKQETQYF.

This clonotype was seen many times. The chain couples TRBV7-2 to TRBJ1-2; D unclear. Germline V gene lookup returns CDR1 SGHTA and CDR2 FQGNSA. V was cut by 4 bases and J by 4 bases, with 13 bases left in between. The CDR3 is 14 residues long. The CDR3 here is CASSSSIGGYGYTF. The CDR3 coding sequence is TGTGCCAGCAGCTCTTCAATTGGTGGCTATGGCTACACCTTC.

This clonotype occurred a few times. CDR3 region: CASSQILAKNIQYF. The CDR3 DNA sequence: TGTGCCAGCAGTCAGATATTAGCCAAAAACATTCAGTACTTC. This chain links TRBV12-3 or TRBV12-4 with TRBJ2-4; D unclear. This CDR3 comprises 14 residues. V was cut by 5 bases and J by 0 bases, with 8 bases left in between.

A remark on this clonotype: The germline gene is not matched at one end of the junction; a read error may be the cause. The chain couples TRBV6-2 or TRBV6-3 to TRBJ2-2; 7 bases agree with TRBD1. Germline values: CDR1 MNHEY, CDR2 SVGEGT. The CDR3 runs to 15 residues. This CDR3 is CVSKVQGKNTGELFF. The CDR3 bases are TGTGTCAGCAAAGTACAGGGGAAGAACACCGGGGAGCTGTTTTTT.

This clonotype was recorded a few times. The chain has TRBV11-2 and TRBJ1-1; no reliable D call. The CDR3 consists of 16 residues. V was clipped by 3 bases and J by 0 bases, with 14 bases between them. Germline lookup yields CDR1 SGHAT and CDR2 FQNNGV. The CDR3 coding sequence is TGTGCCAGCAGCTTTTGGATGCGAGGGTTGAACACTGAAGCTTTCTTT. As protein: CASSFWMRGLNTEAFF.

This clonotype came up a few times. Here the CDR3 reads CASSQVSSRETQYF. CDR3 nucleotide sequence: TGCGCCAGCAGCCAAGTAAGCAGCAGAGAGACCCAGTACTTC. The chain joins TRBV4-1 to TRBJ2-5; D is unclear. Trimming left V 1 base short and J 4 bases short, with 10 bases between. CDR3 length: 14 residues. Germline CDR1 is MGHRA and CDR2 is YSYEKL.

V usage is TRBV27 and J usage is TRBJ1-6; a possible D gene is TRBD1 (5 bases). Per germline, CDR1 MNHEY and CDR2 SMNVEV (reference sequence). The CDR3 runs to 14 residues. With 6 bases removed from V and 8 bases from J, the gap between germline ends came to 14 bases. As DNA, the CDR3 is TGTGCCAGCAGATTCGGGTGGGGGGATTCACCCCTCCACTTT. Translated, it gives CASRFGWGDSPLHF.

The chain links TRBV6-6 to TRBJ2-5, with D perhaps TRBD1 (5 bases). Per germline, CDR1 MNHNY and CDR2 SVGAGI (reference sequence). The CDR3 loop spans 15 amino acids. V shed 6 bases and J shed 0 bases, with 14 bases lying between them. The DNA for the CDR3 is TGTGCCAGCAGGTACCCTCCCAGGGACCAAGAGACCCAGTACTTC. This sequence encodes CASRYPPRDQETQYF.